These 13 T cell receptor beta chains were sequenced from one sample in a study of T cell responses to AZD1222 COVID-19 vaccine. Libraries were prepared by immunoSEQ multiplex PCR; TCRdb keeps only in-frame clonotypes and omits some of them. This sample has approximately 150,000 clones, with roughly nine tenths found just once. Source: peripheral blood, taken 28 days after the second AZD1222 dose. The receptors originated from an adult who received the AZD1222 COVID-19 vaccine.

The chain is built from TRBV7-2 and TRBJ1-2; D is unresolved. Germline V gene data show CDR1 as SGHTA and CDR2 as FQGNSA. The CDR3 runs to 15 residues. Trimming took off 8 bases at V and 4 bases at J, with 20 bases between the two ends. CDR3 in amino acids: CASRLGMWEGYGYTF. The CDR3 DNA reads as TGTGCCAGCCGATTGGGAATGTGGGAGGGCTATGGCTACACCTTC. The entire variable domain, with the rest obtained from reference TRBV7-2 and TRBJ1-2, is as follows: GAGVSQSPSNKVTEKGKDVELRCDPISGHTALYWYRQSLGQGLEFLIYFQGNSAPDKSGLPSDRFSAERTGGSVSTLTIQRTQQEDSAVYLCASRLGMWEGYGYTFGSGTRLTVV.

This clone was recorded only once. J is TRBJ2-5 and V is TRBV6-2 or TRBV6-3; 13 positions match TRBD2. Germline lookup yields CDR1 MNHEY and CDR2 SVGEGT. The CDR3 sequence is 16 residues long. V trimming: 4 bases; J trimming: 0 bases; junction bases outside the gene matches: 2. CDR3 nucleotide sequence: TGTGCCAGCAGTTTCGGACTAGCGGGAGACCAAGAGACCCAGTACTTC. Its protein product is CASSFGLAGDQETQYF.

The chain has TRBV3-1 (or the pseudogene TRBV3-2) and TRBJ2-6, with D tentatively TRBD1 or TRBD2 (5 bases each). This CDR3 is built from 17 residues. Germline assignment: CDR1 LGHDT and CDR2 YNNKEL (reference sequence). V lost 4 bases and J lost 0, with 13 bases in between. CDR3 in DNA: TGTGCCAGCAGCCCGGGACCCGGAGGCTCTGGGGCCAACGTCCTGACTTTC. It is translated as CASSPGPGGSGANVLTF.

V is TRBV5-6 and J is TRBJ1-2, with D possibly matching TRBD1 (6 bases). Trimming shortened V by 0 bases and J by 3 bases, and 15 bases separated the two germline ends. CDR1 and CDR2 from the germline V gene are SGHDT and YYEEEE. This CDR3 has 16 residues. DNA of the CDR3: TGTGCCAGCAGCTTGGATCGGGGGCCGGGCCACTATGGCTACACCTTC. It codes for CASSLDRGPGHYGYTF.

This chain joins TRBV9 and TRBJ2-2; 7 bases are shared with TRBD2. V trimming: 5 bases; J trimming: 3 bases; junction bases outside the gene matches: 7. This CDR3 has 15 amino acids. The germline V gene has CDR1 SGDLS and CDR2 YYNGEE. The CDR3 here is CASRGGDPYTGELFF. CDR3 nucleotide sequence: TGTGCCAGCAGGGGGGGGGACCCCTACACCGGGGAGCTGTTTTTT.

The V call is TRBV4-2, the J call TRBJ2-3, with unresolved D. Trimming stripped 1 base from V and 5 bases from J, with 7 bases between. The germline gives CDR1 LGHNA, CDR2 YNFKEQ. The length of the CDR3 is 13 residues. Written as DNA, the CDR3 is TGTGCCAGCAGCCAAGGTAATGGAGATACGCAGTATTTT. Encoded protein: CASSQGNGDTQYF.

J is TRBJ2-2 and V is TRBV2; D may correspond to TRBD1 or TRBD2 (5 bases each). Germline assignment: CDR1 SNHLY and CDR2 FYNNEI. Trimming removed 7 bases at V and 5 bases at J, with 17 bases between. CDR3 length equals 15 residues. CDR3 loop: CASIGSTGRTGELFF. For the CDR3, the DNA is TGTGCCAGCATTGGGAGTACGGGACGAACCGGGGAGCTGTTTTTT. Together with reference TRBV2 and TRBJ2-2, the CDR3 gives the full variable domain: EPEVTQTPSHQVTQMGQEVILRCVPISNHLYFYWYRQILGQKVEFLVSFYNNEISEKSEIFDDQFSVERPDGSNFTLKIRSTKLEDSAMYFCASIGSTGRTGELFFGEGSRLTVL.

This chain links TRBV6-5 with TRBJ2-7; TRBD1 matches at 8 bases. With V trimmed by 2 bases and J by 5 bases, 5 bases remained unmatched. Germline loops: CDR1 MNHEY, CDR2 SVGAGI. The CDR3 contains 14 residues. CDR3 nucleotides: TGTGCCAGCAGTTACACGGACAGGGCCCACGAGCAGTACTTC. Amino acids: CASSYTDRAHEQYF.

CDR3 amino acids: CASSLRGGNTEAFF. The CDR3 DNA reads TGTGCCAGCAGCCTCCGGGGGGGGAACACTGAAGCTTTCTTT. The rearrangement uses TRBV11-3 and TRBJ1-1, with D possibly matching TRBD1 (5 bases). The CDR3 is 14 amino acids. Trimming removed 5 bases at V and 1 base at J, with 11 bases between. The germline V gene has CDR1 SGHNT and CDR2 YENEEA.

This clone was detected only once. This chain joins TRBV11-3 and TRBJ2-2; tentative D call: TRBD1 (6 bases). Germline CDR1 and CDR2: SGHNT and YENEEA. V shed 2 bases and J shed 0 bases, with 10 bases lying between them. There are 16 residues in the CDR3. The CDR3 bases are TGTGCCAGCAGCTTAAGGGGGAGTTCGAACACCGGGGAGCTGTTTTTT. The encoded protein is CASSLRGSSNTGELFF.

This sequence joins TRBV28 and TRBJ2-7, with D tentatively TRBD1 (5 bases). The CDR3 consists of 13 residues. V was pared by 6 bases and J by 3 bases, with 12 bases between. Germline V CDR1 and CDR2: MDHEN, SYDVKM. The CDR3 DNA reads TGTGCCAGCAGATCTCCAGGGTTCTACGAGCAGTACTTC. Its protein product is CASRSPGFYEQYF.

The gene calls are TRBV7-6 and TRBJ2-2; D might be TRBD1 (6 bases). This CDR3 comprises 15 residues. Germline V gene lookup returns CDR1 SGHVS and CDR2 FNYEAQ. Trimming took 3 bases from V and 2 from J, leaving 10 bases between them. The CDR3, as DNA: TGTGCCAGCAGCTTTCAGGGGCCCAACACCGGGGAGCTGTTTTTT. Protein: CASSFQGPNTGELFF.

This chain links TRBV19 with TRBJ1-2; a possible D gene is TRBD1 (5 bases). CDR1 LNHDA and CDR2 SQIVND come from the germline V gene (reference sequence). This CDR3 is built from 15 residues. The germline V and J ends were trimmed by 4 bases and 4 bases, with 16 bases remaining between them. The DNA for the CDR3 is TGTGCCAGTAGTAATCTGGCAGGGACCTCCTATGGCTACACCTTC. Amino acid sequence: CASSNLAGTSYGYTF.